This T cell receptor (beta chain) was profiled in a study of T cell changes during pregnancy in multiple sclerosis. Assay used: immunoSEQ multiplex PCR; TCRdb lists only in-frame clones, some missing. Of nearly 25,000 clones listed, 88% are singletons. Germline values: CDR1 GTSNPN, CDR2 SVGIG (reference sequence). Trimming took off 0 bases at V and 4 bases at J, with 9 bases between the two ends. The CDR3 runs 13 residues. This clonotype originated in a female donor in good health, enrolled as a control in a pregnancy study. The J gene is TRBJ1-2, the V gene TRBV30, with a weak D call TRBD1 (6 bases). The sample was CD4+ T cells from peripheral blood mononuclear cells, taken in the first trimester of pregnancy. This chain's CDR3 is CAWSVNRAYGYTF. CDR3 bases: TGTGCCTGGAGTGTAAACAGGGCCTATGGCTACACCTTC.